The 27 T cell receptor beta chains presented below share a single source sample, sequenced in a study of cytomegalovirus exposure and HLA in healthy donors. The PCR was carried out with 60 Vbeta primers and 13 Jbeta primers. The repertoire was sequenced with immunoSEQ multiplex PCR; TCRdb's copy has only in-frame clones and lacks some. Its table records 50,000 to 55,000 clones. Sequenced input: PBMCs. The receptors were sampled from a woman aged 60-70 years in good health and CMV-seropositive.

This chain uses TRBV7-9 with TRBJ2-7; 8 positions match TRBD1. Unmatched junction bases numbered 7, after V lost 0 bases and J lost 0 bases. Germline V gives CDR1 SEHNR, CDR2 FQNEAQ (reference sequence). The CDR3 is 17 residues long. The CDR3 loop is CASSLAWTGTSSYEQYF. In DNA, the CDR3 is TGTGCCAGCAGCTTAGCCTGGACAGGGACCTCCTCCTACGAGCAGTACTTC.

The rearrangement joins TRBV15 to TRBJ1-1; 8 nucleotides agree with TRBD1. The CDR3 spans 15 residues. V was clipped by 0 bases and J by 4 bases; unmatched bases: 4. The germline V gene has CDR1 LNHNV and CDR2 YYDKDF (reference sequence). The chain's CDR3 is CATSRDRGQSTEAFF. DNA of the CDR3: TGTGCCACCAGCAGAGACAGGGGGCAGAGCACTGAAGCTTTCTTT.

The chain couples TRBV19 to TRBJ2-5; 12 nucleotides align to TRBD1. The J call could be wrong; TRBJ2-7 is a better fit for the DNA end. The CDR3 totals 15 residues. CDR1 and CDR2 (germline): LNHDA, SQIVND (reference sequence). The CDR3 DNA reads TGTGCCAGTAGTACCCGGGACAGGGGGCCCTTCGAGCAGTACTTC. Translated, it gives CASSTRDRGPFEQYF.

The rearrangement links TRBV10-3 to TRBJ1-1; no clear D gene. The CDR3 covers 15 residues. CDR1 ENHRY and CDR2 SYGVKD come from the germline V gene. V lost 4 bases and J 0 bases, leaving 12 bases between the germline ends. The CDR3 region has the DNA TGTGCCATCAGTGCCCCTGAGGGTATGAACACTGAAGCTTTCTTT. Protein product: CAISAPEGMNTEAFF.

The V gene is TRBV5-1, the J gene TRBJ2-2; 8 nucleotides align to TRBD1. Per germline, CDR1 SGHRS and CDR2 YFSETQ. CDR3 size: 16 residues. V dropped 0 bases and J dropped 3; count of bases not matched to a gene: 4. This CDR3 is CASSLDGQGDTGELFF. The CDR3 DNA reads TGCGCCAGCAGCTTGGACGGACAGGGAGACACCGGGGAGCTGTTTTTT.

The rearrangement links TRBV4-3 to TRBJ1-1, with a weak D call TRBD1 (6 bases). Trimming removed 3 bases at V and 1 base at J, with 15 bases between. Germline V lookup: CDR1 LGHNA, CDR2 YSLEER. This CDR3 is 16 amino acids long. The CDR3 here is CASSQVFGTQNTEAFF. The CDR3 nucleotides are TGCGCCAGCAGCCAGGTATTTGGGACACAGAACACTGAAGCTTTCTTT.

The rearrangement uses TRBV6-5 and TRBJ1-2, with 9 bases fitting TRBD1. V was pared by 2 bases and J by 2 bases, with 6 bases of the junction left unmatched. Germline V gene lookup returns CDR1 MNHEY and CDR2 SVGAGI. This CDR3 contains 16 residues. CDR3 in DNA: TGTGCCAGCAGTTACCTACAGGGGGCGATCAACTATGGCTACACCTTC. Protein: CASSYLQGAINYGYTF.

The chain carries TRBV11-3 and TRBJ1-2; 7 nucleotides agree with TRBD1. The CDR3 sequence is 14 residues long. V lost 6 bases and J lost 2; bases outside the gene matches: 6. CDR1 and CDR2 from the germline V gene are SGHNT and YENEEA. CDR3 sequence (DNA): TGTGCCAGCAGTCCGGGACAGCCAAACTATGGCTACACCTTC. This sequence encodes CASSPGQPNYGYTF.

V gene TRBV12-5 combines with J gene TRBJ2-7; D gene uncertain. Germline CDR1 reads LGHNT; CDR2 reads FRNRAP. V was pared by 1 base and J by 7 bases, with 11 bases between. The CDR3 runs 13 residues. The CDR3 protein is CASGLEAGGEQYF. Here the CDR3 DNA reads TGTGCTAGTGGTTTGGAGGCAGGTGGGGAGCAGTACTTC.

The rearrangement links TRBV5-3 to TRBJ2-7; TRBD1 matches 7 bases. TRBV5-3 is an ORF; its function is uncertain. The CDR3 is 15 residues long. The V gene end was trimmed by 4 bases and the J gene end by 2 bases; junction bases not matched to a gene: 9. The CDR3: CARSREGTDTYEQYF. The DNA of the CDR3 is TGTGCCAGAAGCCGCGAAGGGACAGATACCTACGAGCAGTACTTC.

The rearrangement uses TRBV2 and TRBJ2-5; D is perhaps TRBD2 (6 bases). CDR3 length: 13 residues. V lost 4 bases to trimming and J lost 2 bases, with 8 bases between them. From germline, CDR1 is SNHLY and CDR2 FYNNEI. CDR3 nucleotide sequence: TGTGCCAGCAGTGCTGGACTACAAGAGACCCAGTACTTC. Protein product: CASSAGLQETQYF. Full variable domain (missing parts from reference TRBV2 and TRBJ2-5): EPEVTQTPSHQVTQMGQEVILRCVPISNHLYFYWYRQILGQKVEFLVSFYNNEISEKSEIFDDQFSVERPDGSNFTLKIRSTKLEDSAMYFCASSAGLQETQYFGPGTRLLVL.

The chain recombines TRBV6-1 with TRBJ2-3, with 7 positions matching TRBD1. The CDR3 has 17 amino acids. V was clipped by 4 bases and J by 0 bases; unmatched bases: 10. Germline CDR1 and CDR2: MNHNS and SASEGT. The CDR3 DNA sequence: TGTGCCAGCAGTGGGCGAATTCGACAGGGAAGCACAGATACGCAGTATTTT. This encodes CASSGRIRQGSTDTQYF.

V gene TRBV5-1 combines with J gene TRBJ1-1, with 10 nucleotides matching TRBD1. Germline trimming cut 2 bases from V and 4 bases from J; bases unmatched to any gene: 2. CDR3 length: 14 residues. Germline V lookup: CDR1 SGHRS, CDR2 YFSETQ. The CDR3 protein is CASSFGQGGTEAFF. CDR3 bases: TGCGCCAGCAGCTTCGGACAGGGGGGCACTGAAGCTTTCTTT.

The CDR3 DNA reads as TGTGCCAGTAGGGGGCTAATCGCCACCGGGGAGCTGTTTTTT. Its protein is CASRGLIATGELFF. This chain uses TRBV6-1 with TRBJ2-2, with 7 nucleotides matching TRBD1. CDR3 length equals 14 residues. V trimming: 9 bases; J trimming: 4 bases; junction bases outside the gene matches: 8. CDR1 MNHNS and CDR2 SASEGT come from the germline V gene.

The V and J genes are TRBV19 and TRBJ1-2; D is ambiguous. V was shortened by 5 bases and J by 1 base, with 14 bases between the two germline ends. The CDR3 is 15 residues long. The V gene's germline CDR1 is LNHDA and CDR2 SQIVND (reference sequence). The CDR3 here is CASSSWQLVNYGYTF. DNA of the CDR3: TGTGCCAGTAGTTCTTGGCAGTTGGTTAACTATGGCTACACCTTC. Supplemented by reference TRBV19 and TRBJ1-2, the full variable domain reads DGGITQSPKYLFRKEGQNVTLSCEQNLNHDAMYWYRQDPGQGLRLIYYSQIVNDFQKGDIAEGYSVSREKKESFPLTVTSAQKNPTAFYLCASSSWQLVNYGYTFGSGTRLTVV.

The chain has TRBV5-1 and TRBJ2-5, with 10 bases aligning to TRBD2. Germline CDR1 and CDR2: SGHRS and YFSETQ. The CDR3 totals 17 residues. Trimming cost V 0 bases and J 1 base; bases outside gene matches: 6. In DNA form, the CDR3 reads TGCGCCAGCAGCTTGGGCCTAGCGGGGGTAACCCAAGAGACCCAGTACTTC. This translates into CASSLGLAGVTQETQYF.

This chain joins TRBV5-1 and TRBJ1-1; the D gene is possibly TRBD1 (6 bases). The CDR3 covers 13 residues. The V and J ends lost 6 bases and 4 bases respectively, with 13 bases between them. The germline V gene encodes CDR1 SGHRS and CDR2 YFSETQ. The chain's CDR3 is CASTPQGTTEAFF. In DNA form, the CDR3 reads TGCGCCAGCACCCCACAGGGAACCACTGAAGCTTTCTTT.

The rearrangement links TRBV6-1 to TRBJ2-1; TRBD1 matches 7 bases. J was trimmed by 4 bases and V by 4 bases; bases with no gene match: 7. The CDR3 has 15 amino acids. CDR1 is MNHNS and CDR2 is SASEGT in the germline V gene. DNA of the CDR3: TGTGCCAGCAGTGGTCAGGACAGGCATTACAATGAGCAGTTCTTC. Translation: CASSGQDRHYNEQFF.

This clone ranks as large in terms of frequency. The rearrangement uses TRBV4-3 and TRBJ2-3; D is possibly TRBD1 (5 bases). This CDR3 has 16 residues. V lost 0 bases and J lost 3, with 13 bases in between. Germline V gene sequence: CDR1 LGHNA, CDR2 YSLEER. CDR3 sequence reads: CASSQDAGLGTDTQYF. The CDR3, as DNA: TGCGCCAGCAGCCAAGATGCAGGGCTGGGGACAGATACGCAGTATTTT.

The V call is TRBV9, the J call TRBJ1-2, with TRBD1 matching 9 bases. The V segment lost 0 bases and the J segment 4 bases; nucleotides outside the gene matches: 7. This CDR3 has 16 amino acids. CDR1 SGDLS and CDR2 YYNGEE come from the germline V gene. CDR3 DNA sequence: TGTGCCAGCAGCGTAGGGTCCCTGACAGGGGGCTATGGCTACACCTTC. Translation gives CASSVGSLTGGYGYTF.

V usage is TRBV4-1 and J usage is TRBJ1-1; the D gene is possibly TRBD1 (6 bases). Germline V gene data show CDR1 as MGHRA and CDR2 as YSYEKL. The V end was cut by 4 bases, the J end by 1 base, with 10 bases between. The CDR3 has 14 residues. The chain's CDR3 is CASSRGQTNTEAFF. The CDR3 DNA is TGCGCCAGCAGCCGGGGACAAACGAACACTGAAGCTTTCTTT.

V usage is TRBV7-2 and J usage is TRBJ2-7; 12 nucleotides agree with TRBD2. Germline values: CDR1 SGHTA, CDR2 FQGNSA. The CDR3 covers 14 residues. With 6 bases clipped from V and 2 bases from J, the junction kept 2 bases outside the gene matches. The chain's CDR3 is CASRWTSGAYEQYF. CDR3 in DNA: TGTGCCAGCAGGTGGACTAGCGGGGCCTACGAGCAGTACTTC. The full variable domain, with the rest looked up from reference TRBV7-2 and TRBJ2-7, is GAGVSQSPSNKVTEKGKDVELRCDPISGHTALYWYRQSLGQGLEFLIYFQGNSAPDKSGLPSDRFSAERTGGSVSTLTIQRTQQEDSAVYLCASRWTSGAYEQYFGPGTRLTVT.

J is TRBJ2-2 and V is TRBV27; possible D gene TRBD1, 5 bases. The V end lost 5 bases, the J end lost 4 bases, and 14 bases lay between the germline ends. Germline V lookup: CDR1 MNHEY, CDR2 SMNVEV (reference sequence). CDR3 length equals 15 residues. The CDR3: CASSAQGWGTGELFF. DNA of the CDR3: TGTGCCAGCAGTGCCCAGGGTTGGGGCACCGGGGAGCTGTTTTTT.

The chain uses TRBV4-1 and TRBJ2-7; 8 bases match TRBD1. The CDR3 sequence is 14 residues long. Unmatched junction bases numbered 2, after V lost 2 bases and J lost 2 bases. Germline assignment: CDR1 MGHRA and CDR2 YSYEKL. DNA of the CDR3: TGCGCCAGCAGCCAACAGACAGGGGCCTACGAGCAGTACTTC. Protein sequence: CASSQQTGAYEQYF.

V and J are TRBV6-5 and TRBJ1-5, with TRBD1 matching 7 bases. The CDR3 totals 15 residues. The V and J ends lost 5 bases and 0 bases, in that order; junction bases with no gene match: 4. Germline-derived CDR1 and CDR2 are MNHEY and SVGAGI. The CDR3 nucleotides read TGTGCCAGCAGTGCCGAGGGGGCTAGCAATCAGCCCCAGCATTTT. Encoded protein: CASSAEGASNQPQHF.

This rearrangement joins TRBV5-1 to TRBJ2-1, with 12 bases lining up with TRBD2. V lost 4 bases to trimming and J lost 8 bases; unmatched junction nucleotides: 7. Germline values: CDR1 SGHRS, CDR2 YFSETQ. This CDR3 has 15 residues. The CDR3 sequence: CASSRTSGGRDEQFF. CDR3 coding DNA: TGCGCCAGCAGCCGAACTAGCGGGGGGAGGGATGAGCAGTTCTTC.

The rearrangement links TRBV7-9 to TRBJ1-3; TRBD1 might be the D (5 bases). Germline loops: CDR1 SEHNR, CDR2 FQNEAQ (reference sequence). Trimming stripped 5 bases from V and 0 bases from J, with 14 bases between. The CDR3 contains 16 residues. The DNA of the CDR3 is TGTGCCAGCAGCCTACCGACAGTTAGCTCTGGAAACACCATATATTTT. This translates into CASSLPTVSSGNTIYF.